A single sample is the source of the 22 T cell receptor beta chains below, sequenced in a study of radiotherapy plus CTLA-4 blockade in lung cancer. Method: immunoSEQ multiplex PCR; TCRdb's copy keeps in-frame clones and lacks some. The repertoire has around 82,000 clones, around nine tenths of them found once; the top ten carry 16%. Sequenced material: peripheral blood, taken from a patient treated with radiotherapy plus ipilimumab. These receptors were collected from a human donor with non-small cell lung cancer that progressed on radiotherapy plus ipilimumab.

DNA for the CDR3: TGCGCCAGCAGCCCCAACCGTGGGGCTGAAGCTTTCTTT. This encodes CASSPNRGAEAFF. The chain uses TRBV5-1 and TRBJ1-1, with unresolved D. The CDR3 totals 13 residues. V was shortened by 4 bases and J by 6 bases, with 13 bases between the two germline ends. Per the germline V gene, CDR1 is SGHRS and CDR2 is YFSETQ.

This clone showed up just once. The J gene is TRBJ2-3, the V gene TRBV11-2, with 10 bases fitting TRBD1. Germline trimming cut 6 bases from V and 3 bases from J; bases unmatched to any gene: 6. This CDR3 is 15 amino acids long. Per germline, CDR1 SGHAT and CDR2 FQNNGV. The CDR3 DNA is TGTGCCAGCAGTCTTGACAGGGGGCGAACAGATACGCAGTATTTT. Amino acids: CASSLDRGRTDTQYF.

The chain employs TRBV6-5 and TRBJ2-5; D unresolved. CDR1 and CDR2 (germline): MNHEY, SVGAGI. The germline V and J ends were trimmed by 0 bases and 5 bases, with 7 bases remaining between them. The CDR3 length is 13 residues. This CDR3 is CASSYSGWETQYF. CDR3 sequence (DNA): TGTGCCAGCAGTTACTCAGGATGGGAGACCCAGTACTTC.

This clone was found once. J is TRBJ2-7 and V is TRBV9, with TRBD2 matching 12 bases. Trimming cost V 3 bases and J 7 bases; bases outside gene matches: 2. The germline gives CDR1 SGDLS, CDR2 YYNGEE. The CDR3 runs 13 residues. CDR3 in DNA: TGTGCCAGCAGCGCAGGACTAGCGGGAGAGCAGTACTTC. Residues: CASSAGLAGEQYF.

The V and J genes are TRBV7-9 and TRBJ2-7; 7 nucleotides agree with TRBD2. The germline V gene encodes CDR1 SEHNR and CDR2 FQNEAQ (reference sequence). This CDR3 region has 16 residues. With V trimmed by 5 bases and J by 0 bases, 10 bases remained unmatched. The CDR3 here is CASSHPDRDYSYEQYF. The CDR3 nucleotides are TGTGCCAGCAGCCACCCTGACCGGGACTACTCCTACGAGCAGTACTTC.

The CDR3 spells CASSPSGGGNEQFF. CDR3 DNA: TGTGCCAGCAGCCCCAGCGGGGGGGGCAATGAGCAGTTCTTC. This chain links TRBV7-3 with TRBJ2-1; 10 bases agree with TRBD2. The V segment lost 5 bases and the J segment 6 bases; nucleotides outside the gene matches: 4. In germline, CDR1 is SGHTA, CDR2 FQGTGA. CDR3 length: 14 amino acids.

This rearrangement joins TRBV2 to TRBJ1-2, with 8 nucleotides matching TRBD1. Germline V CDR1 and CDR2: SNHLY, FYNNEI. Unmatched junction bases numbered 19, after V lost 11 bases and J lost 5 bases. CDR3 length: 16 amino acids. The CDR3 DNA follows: TGTGCCGGAATAAGCGGGGTCAGGGGGCGAGAGTATGGCTACACCTTC. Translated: CAGISGVRGREYGYTF.

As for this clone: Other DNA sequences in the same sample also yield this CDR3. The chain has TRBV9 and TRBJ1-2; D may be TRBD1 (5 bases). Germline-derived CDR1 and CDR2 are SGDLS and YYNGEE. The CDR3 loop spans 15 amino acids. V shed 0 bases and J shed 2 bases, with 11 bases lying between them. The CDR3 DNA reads TGTGCCAGCAGCGTAGAGGGCAGGGTGAACTATGGCTACACCTTC. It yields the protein CASSVEGRVNYGYTF.

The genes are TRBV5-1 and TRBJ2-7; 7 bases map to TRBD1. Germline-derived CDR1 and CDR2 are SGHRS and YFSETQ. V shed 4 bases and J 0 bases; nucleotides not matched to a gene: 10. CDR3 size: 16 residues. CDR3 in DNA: TGCGCCAGCAGCAAGTTCCCCGGGACAGTCTCCTACGAGCAGTACTTC. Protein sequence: CASSKFPGTVSYEQYF.

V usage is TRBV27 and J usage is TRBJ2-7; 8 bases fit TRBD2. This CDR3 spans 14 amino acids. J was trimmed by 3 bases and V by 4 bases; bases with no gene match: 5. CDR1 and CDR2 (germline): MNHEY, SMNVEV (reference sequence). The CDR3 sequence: CASSSAGGYYEQYF. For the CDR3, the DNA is TGTGCCAGCAGTTCGGCGGGGGGATACTACGAGCAGTACTTC.

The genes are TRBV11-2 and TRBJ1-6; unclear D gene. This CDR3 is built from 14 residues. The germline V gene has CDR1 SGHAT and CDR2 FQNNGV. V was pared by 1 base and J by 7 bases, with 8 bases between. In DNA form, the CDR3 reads TGTGCCAGCAGCTTAGGGCTAGGGAATTCACCCCTCCACTTT. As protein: CASSLGLGNSPLHF.

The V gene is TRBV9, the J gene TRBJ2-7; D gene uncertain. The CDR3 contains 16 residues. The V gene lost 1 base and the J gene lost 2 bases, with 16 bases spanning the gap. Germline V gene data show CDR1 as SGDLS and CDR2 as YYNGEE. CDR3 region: CASSVSPASSTYEQYF. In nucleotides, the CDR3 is TGTGCCAGCAGCGTAAGTCCGGCCAGTTCCACCTACGAGCAGTACTTC.

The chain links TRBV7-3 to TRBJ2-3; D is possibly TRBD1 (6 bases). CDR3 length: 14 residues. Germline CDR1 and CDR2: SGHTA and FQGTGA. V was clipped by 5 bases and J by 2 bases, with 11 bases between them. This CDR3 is CASSPTGYTDTQYF. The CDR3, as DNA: TGTGCCAGCAGCCCGACAGGTTACACAGATACGCAGTATTTT.

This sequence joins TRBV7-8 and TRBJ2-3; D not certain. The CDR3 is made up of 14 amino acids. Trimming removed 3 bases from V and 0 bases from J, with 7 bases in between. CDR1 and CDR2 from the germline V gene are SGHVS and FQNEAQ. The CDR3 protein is CASSFQRSTDTQYF. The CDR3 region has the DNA TGTGCCAGCAGCTTCCAGCGAAGCACAGATACGCAGTATTTT.

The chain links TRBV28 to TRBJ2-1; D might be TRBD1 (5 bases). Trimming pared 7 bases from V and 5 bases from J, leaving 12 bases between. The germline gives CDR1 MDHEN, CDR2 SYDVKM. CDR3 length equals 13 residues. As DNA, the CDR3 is TGTGCCAGCAATTATCAGGGTGACAATGAGCAGTTCTTC. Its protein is CASNYQGDNEQFF.

CDR3 amino acids: CASSPVGEVQPQHF. In nucleotides, the CDR3 is TGTGCCAGCTCACCAGTGGGGGAAGTTCAGCCCCAGCATTTT. The chain joins TRBV18 to TRBJ1-5, with D tentatively TRBD1 (5 bases). Germline loops: CDR1 KGHSH, CDR2 LQKENI. V lost 2 bases and J lost 6, with 11 bases in between. The CDR3 is 14 amino acids.

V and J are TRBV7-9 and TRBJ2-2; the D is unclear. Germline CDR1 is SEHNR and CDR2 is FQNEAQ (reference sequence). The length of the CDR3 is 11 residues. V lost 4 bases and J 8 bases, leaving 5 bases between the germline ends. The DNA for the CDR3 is TGTGCCAGCAGCTCTCCGGGGGAGCTGTTTTTT. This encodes CASSSPGELFF.

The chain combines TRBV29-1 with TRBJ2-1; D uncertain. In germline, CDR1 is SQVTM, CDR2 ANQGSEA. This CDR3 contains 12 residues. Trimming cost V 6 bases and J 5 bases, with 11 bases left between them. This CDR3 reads CSVPPNNNEQFF. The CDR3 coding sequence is TGCAGCGTCCCTCCGAATAACAATGAGCAGTTCTTC.

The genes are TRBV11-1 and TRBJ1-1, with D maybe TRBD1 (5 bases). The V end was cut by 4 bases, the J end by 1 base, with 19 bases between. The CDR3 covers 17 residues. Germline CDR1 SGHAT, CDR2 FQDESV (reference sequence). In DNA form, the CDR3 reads TGTGCCAGCAGCTCGATGGGCGCAGGGAAGGGGAACACTGAAGCTTTCTTT. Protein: CASSSMGAGKGNTEAFF. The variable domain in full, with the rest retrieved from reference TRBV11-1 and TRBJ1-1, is EAEVAQSPRYKITEKSQAVAFWCDPISGHATLYWYRQILGQGPELLVQFQDESVVDDSQLPKDRFSAERLKGVDSTLKIQPAELGDSAMYLCASSSMGAGKGNTEAFFGQGTRLTVV.

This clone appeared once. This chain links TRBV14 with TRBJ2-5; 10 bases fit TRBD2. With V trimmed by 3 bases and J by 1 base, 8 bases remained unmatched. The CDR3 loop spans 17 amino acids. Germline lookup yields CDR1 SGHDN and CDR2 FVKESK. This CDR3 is CASSQGLLAGAQETQYF. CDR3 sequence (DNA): TGTGCCAGCAGCCAGGGTCTGCTAGCGGGGGCCCAAGAGACCCAGTACTTC.

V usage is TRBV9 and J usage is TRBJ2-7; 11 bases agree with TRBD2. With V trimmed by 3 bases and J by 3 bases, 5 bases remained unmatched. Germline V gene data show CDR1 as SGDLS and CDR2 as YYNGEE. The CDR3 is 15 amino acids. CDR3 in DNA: TGTGCCAGCAGCGCGGGACTAGCGGCCAACTACGAGCAGTACTTC. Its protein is CASSAGLAANYEQYF.

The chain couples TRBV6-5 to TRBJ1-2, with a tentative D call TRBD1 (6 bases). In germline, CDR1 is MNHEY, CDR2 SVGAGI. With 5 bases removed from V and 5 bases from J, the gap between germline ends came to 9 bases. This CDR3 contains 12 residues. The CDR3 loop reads CASSNTGYGYTF. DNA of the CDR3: TGTGCCAGCAGTAACACAGGGTATGGCTACACCTTC.